These T cell receptor beta chains were read from a single sample in a study of graft-versus-host responses after intestinal transplantation. Their antigen targets remain unknown. The repertoire was sequenced with immunoSEQ multiplex PCR; TCRdb's copy has only in-frame clones and lacks some. The sample includes under 65,000 clones, about 94% of them seen just once. This specimen consisted of unstimulated CD4+ T cells sorted from spleen or lymph node cells, obtained before transplant. Source of these receptors: a human donor who was the organ donor for an intestinal transplant. Both conserved end residues are part of each CDR3. A D gene is named only where the DNA matches it firmly. Clone size is stated in some rows and not others, as once, few, many or a class when expanded.

j_gene,abundance,d_gene,v_gene,CDR3aa,CDR3nt
TRBJ2-3,.,.,TRBV9,CASSVVGPDTQYF,TGTGCCAGCAGCGTCGTGGGACCAGATACGCAGTATTTT
TRBJ2-1,.,TRBD2,TRBV11-2,CASSSGLAGGGDEQFF,TGTGCCAGCAGCTCGGGACTAGCGGGGGGCGGGGATGAGCAGTTCTTC
TRBJ2-6,.,TRBD2,TRBV19,CASSMRGVHSGANVLTF,TGTGCCAGTAGTATGCGGGGGGTCCACTCTGGGGCCAACGTCCTGACTTTC
TRBJ1-2,.,.,TRBV11-2,CASSLLLGLQSYTF,TGTGCCAGCAGCTTACTATTGGGCCTTCAAAGCTACACCTTC
TRBJ1-4,.,.,TRBV4-1,CASSQDLGRRDEKLFF,TGCGCCAGCAGCCAAGATCTCGGGCGCAGGGACGAAAAACTGTTTTTT
TRBJ2-5,.,TRBD2,TRBV7-9,CASSPLRPTLAASRETQYF,TGTGCCAGCAGCCCGCTCAGGCCCACTCTAGCGGCATCTAGGGAGACCCAGTACTTC
TRBJ2-1,.,TRBD2,TRBV7-9,CASKGLAGPSYNEQFF,TGTGCCAGCAAGGGACTAGCGGGCCCGTCCTACAATGAGCAGTTCTTC
TRBJ2-2,.,.,TRBV6-1,CASSERSGYTGELFF,TGTGCCAGCAGTGAAAGGAGCGGGTACACCGGGGAGCTGTTTTTT
TRBJ2-2,.,TRBD1,TRBV19,CASTRQGAIGELFF,TGTGCCAGTACTCGACAGGGGGCAATCGGGGAGCTGTTTTTT
TRBJ2-3,.,.,TRBV6-5,CASSYGDTDTQYF,TGTGCCAGCAGTTATGGGGATACAGATACGCAGTATTTT
TRBJ1-6,.,.,TRBV2,CASTRRGGNSPLHF,TGTGCCAGCACCAGGCGGGGTGGGAATTCACCCCTCCACTTT
TRBJ1-6,.,TRBD1,TRBV7-2,CASSSDYRGRNSPLHF,TGTGCCAGCAGCTCAGACTACAGGGGCAGAAATTCACCCCTCCACTTT
TRBJ1-4,.,.,TRBV5-1,CASSLAGNKANEKLFF,TGCGCCAGCAGCTTGGCAGGCAATAAGGCTAATGAAAAACTGTTTTTT
TRBJ1-6,.,.,TRBV7-2,CASSLAWGGTYNSPLHF,TGTGCCAGCAGCTTAGCGTGGGGGGGAACCTATAATTCACCCCTCCACTTT
TRBJ1-6,once,.,TRBV6-5,CASSSQDSYNSPLHF,TGTGCCAGCAGCTCACAGGACTCCTATAATTCACCCCTCCACTTT
TRBJ1-2,.,.,TRBV5-1,CASRTSGGSYGYTF,TGCGCCAGCAGAACCTCCGGGGGGAGCTATGGCTACACCTTC
TRBJ1-2,.,.,TRBV4-1,CASSQHRTGRPGNYGYTF,TGCGCCAGCAGCCAGCATCGCACAGGACGGCCGGGGAACTATGGCTACACCTTC
TRBJ2-1,.,.,TRBV7-3,CASSPHGDGEQFF,TGTGCCAGCAGCCCTCATGGGGACGGTGAGCAGTTCTTC
TRBJ2-2,.,TRBD1,TRBV5-1,CASSFRTGNTGELFF,TGCGCCAGCAGCTTCCGGACAGGGAACACCGGGGAGCTGTTTTTT
TRBJ1-5,.,.,TRBV27,CASKPPGGNQPQHF,TGTGCCAGCAAGCCTCCAGGGGGCAATCAGCCCCAGCATTTT
TRBJ1-2,.,TRBD1,TRBV9,CASGTGGPLGYGYTF,TGTGCCAGCGGGACAGGGGGCCCTTTGGGCTATGGCTACACCTTC
TRBJ1-2,.,TRBD1,TRBV7-9,CASSLARDRGPYGYTF,TGTGCCAGCAGCTTAGCCCGTGACAGGGGGCCATATGGCTACACCTTC
TRBJ1-5,.,.,TRBV4-1,CASSQVAPPGWDQPQHF,TGCGCCAGCAGCCAAGTCGCACCCCCAGGGTGGGATCAGCCCCAGCATTTT
TRBJ1-2,.,TRBD1,TRBV10-3,CAIGRDRGQGNYGYTF,TGTGCCATCGGCCGGGACAGGGGGCAGGGGAACTATGGCTACACCTTC
TRBJ2-1,.,TRBD2,TRBV5-1,CASSLAASGGQGEQFF,TGCGCCAGCAGCTTGGCCGCTAGCGGGGGGCAAGGTGAGCAGTTCTTC
TRBJ1-1,.,.,TRBV29-1,CSVALRVGTEAFF,TGCAGCGTTGCCCTCCGGGTGGGAACTGAAGCTTTCTTT
TRBJ2-7,.,TRBD2,TRBV6-6,CASSDGGAYEQYF,TGTGCCAGCAGTGACGGGGGGGCCTACGAGCAGTACTTC
TRBJ2-1,.,.,TRBV7-2,CASSFRLDPSNEQFF,TGTGCCAGCAGTTTTAGACTGGACCCCTCCAATGAGCAGTTCTTC
TRBJ2-1,once,TRBD2,TRBV18,CASSVEVAGRNEQFF,TGTGCCAGCTCAGTCGAGGTAGCGGGGAGAAATGAGCAGTTCTTC
TRBJ2-3,.,.,TRBV12-2,CASRPHLGQGRDTQYF,TGTGCAAGTCGCCCGCATCTGGGACAGGGGAGGGATACGCAGTATTTT
TRBJ2-7,few,TRBD2,TRBV5-1,CASSLAAWGGAYEQYF,TGCGCCAGCAGCTTGGCTGCATGGGGGGGGGCCTACGAGCAGTACTTC
TRBJ2-7,.,.,TRBV19,CASSPNGGRSEQYF,TGTGCCAGTAGTCCCAACGGGGGGCGCAGCGAGCAGTACTTC
TRBJ2-6,.,.,TRBV4-3,CASSRLEEGSGANVLTF,TGCGCCAGCAGCCGCCTAGAGGAAGGGTCTGGGGCCAACGTCCTGACTTTC
TRBJ2-3,.,.,TRBV5-6,CASSRGRPTDTQYF,TGTGCCAGCAGCCGCGGACGACCTACCGATACGCAGTATTTT
TRBJ2-1,.,.,TRBV11-2,CASSLNLAAAEQFF,TGTGCCAGCAGCCTTAATCTAGCTGCAGCCGAGCAGTTCTTC
TRBJ2-3,.,.,TRBV7-3,CASSLAGNTDTQYF,TGTGCCAGCAGCTTAGCGGGGAACACAGATACGCAGTATTTT
TRBJ1-1,.,.,TRBV19,CASRRGGGNTEAFF,TGTGCCAGTAGAAGAGGGGGAGGCAACACTGAAGCTTTCTTT
TRBJ1-4,.,.,TRBV6-5,CASSYSNPVNEKLFF,TGTGCCAGCAGTTACTCTAATCCTGTTAATGAAAAACTGTTTTTT
TRBJ1-2,.,.,TRBV5-6,CASSLVHSANYGYTF,TGTGCCAGCAGCTTGGTACACTCCGCTAACTATGGCTACACCTTC
TRBJ2-1,.,TRBD2,TRBV9,CASSVSSGGAVEQFF,TGTGCCAGCAGCGTTTCTAGCGGGGGGGCCGTCGAGCAGTTCTTC
TRBJ2-7,.,.,TRBV6-6,CASSYPRWQDFGEQYF,TGTGCCAGCAGTTATCCGAGGTGGCAGGACTTCGGAGAGCAGTACTTC
TRBJ1-2,once,.,TRBV5-1,CASSPLEARGYTF,TGCGCCAGCAGCCCGCTGGAGGCCCGTGGCTACACCTTC
TRBJ1-1,.,.,TRBV5-4,CASSLDRAYLGTKGAEAFF,TGTGCCAGCAGCTTGGATCGCGCATATCTCGGGACGAAGGGGGCTGAAGCTTTCTTT
TRBJ1-2,.,.,TRBV6-5,CASSPRGGLYGYTF,TGTGCCAGCAGCCCCAGAGGGGGACTATATGGCTACACCTTC
TRBJ1-3,.,TRBD1,TRBV5-1,CASSLAGGFGNTIYF,TGCGCCAGCAGCTTGGCAGGGGGATTCGGAAACACCATATATTTT
TRBJ1-2,.,TRBD1,TRBV7-2,CASSGPGQGHYGYTF,TGTGCCAGCAGCGGGCCGGGACAGGGCCACTATGGCTACACCTTC
TRBJ2-3,.,TRBD2,TRBV29-1,CSVGVSGGLYTQYF,TGCAGCGTTGGTGTGTCGGGGGGGCTCTATACGCAGTATTTT
TRBJ2-7,.,.,TRBV10-2,CASSEGGEQYF,TGCGCCAGCAGTGAGGGCGGGGAGCAGTACTTC